This TCR beta chain comes out of a study of molecular identifiers for immune sequencing clone quantification. Based on a CD8+CD4-CCR7+CD45RA+ profile, naive CD8 T cells were sorted. This clonotype was observed many times. Previously described methods and listed TCR primers produced bulk TCR libraries. TCRdb used MiXCR to reprocess the PCR reads, holding one entry per CDR3 protein. The sample has around 470,000 distinct CDR3 sequences; around 23% are singletons. Material: naive CD8+ T cells from blood, with Jurkat cell RNA spiked in. Described subset: FACS-sorted CD8+CD4-CCR7+CD45RA+ naive T cells. This receptor was obtained from a human donor in good health. Some libraries in this study had Jurkat cell RNA spiked in.

CDR3 loop: CASSLPRVAKNIQYF. The CDR3 coding sequence is TGTGCCAGCAGTTTACCCAGGGTAGCCAAAAACATTCAGTACTTC. This chain uses TRBV28 with TRBJ2-4, with D tentatively TRBD1 (5 bases). The CDR3 spans 15 residues. CDR1 MDHEN and CDR2 SYDVKM come from the germline V gene. V shed 2 bases and J shed 0 bases, with 8 bases lying between them.